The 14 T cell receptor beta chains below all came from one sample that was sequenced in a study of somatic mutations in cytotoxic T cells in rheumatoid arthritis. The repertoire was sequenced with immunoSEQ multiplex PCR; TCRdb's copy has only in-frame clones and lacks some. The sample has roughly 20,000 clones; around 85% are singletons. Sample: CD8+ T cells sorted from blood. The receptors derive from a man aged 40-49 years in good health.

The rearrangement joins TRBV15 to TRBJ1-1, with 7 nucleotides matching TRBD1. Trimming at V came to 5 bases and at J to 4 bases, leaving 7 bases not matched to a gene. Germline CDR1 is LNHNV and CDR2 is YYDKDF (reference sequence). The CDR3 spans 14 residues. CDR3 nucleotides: TGTGCCACCAGCGGTACAGGGGCCGGCACTGAAGCTTTCTTT. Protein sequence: CATSGTGAGTEAFF.

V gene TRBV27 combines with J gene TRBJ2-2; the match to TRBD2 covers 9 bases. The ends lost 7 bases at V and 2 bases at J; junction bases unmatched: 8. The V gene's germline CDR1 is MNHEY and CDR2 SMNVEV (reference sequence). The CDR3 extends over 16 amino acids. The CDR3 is CASKHIAGANTGELFF. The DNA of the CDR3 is TGTGCCAGCAAACACATAGCGGGAGCCAACACCGGGGAGCTGTTTTTT.

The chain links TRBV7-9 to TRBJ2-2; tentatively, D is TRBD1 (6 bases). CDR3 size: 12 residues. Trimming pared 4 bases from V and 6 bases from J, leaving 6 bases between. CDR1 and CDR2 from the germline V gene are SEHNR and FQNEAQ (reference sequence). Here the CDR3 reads CASSSGAGELFF. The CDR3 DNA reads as TGTGCCAGCAGCTCAGGGGCCGGGGAGCTGTTTTTT. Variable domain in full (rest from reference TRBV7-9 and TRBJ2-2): DTGVSQNPRHKITKRGQNVTFRCDPISEHNRLYWYRQTLGQGPEFLTYFQNEAQLEKSRLLSDRFSAERPKGSFSTLEIQRTEQGDSAMYLCASSSGAGELFFGEGSRLTVL.

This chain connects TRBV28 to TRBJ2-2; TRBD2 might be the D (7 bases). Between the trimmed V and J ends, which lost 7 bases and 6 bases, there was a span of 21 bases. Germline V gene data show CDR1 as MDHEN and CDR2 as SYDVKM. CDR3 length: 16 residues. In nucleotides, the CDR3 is TGTGCCAGCATTGCAGGGGCTAGCGGTCACCCCGGGGAGCTGTTTTTT. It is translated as CASIAGASGHPGELFF. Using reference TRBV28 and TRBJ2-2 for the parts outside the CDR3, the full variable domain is DVKVTQSSRYLVKRTGEKVFLECVQDMDHENMFWYRQDPGLGLRLIYFSYDVKMKEKGDIPEGYSVSREKKERFSLILESASTNQTSMYLCASIAGASGHPGELFFGEGSRLTVL.

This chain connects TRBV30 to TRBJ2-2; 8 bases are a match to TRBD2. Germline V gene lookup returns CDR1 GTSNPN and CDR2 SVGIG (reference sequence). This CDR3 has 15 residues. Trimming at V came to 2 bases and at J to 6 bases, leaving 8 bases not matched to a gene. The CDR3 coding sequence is TGTGCCTGGAGTAGAGCGGGAGAAGGGGCCGGGGAGCTGTTTTTT. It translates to CAWSRAGEGAGELFF.

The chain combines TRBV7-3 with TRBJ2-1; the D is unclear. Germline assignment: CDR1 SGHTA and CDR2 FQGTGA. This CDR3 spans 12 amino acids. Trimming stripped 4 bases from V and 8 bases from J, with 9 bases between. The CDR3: CASSSLGDEQFF. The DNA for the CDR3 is TGTGCCAGCAGCTCCCTTGGAGATGAGCAGTTCTTC.

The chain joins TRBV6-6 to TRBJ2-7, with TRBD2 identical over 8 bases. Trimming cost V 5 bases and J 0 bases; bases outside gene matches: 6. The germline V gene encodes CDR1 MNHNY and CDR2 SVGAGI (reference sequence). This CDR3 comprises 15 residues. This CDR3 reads CASSASGLSSYEQYF. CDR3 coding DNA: TGTGCCAGCAGTGCTAGCGGGTTGAGCTCCTACGAGCAGTACTTC.

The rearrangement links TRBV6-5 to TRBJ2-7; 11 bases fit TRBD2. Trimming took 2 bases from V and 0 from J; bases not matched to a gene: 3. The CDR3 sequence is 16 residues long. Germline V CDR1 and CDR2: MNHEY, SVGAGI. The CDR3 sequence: CASSYTGLAASYEQYF. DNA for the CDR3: TGTGCCAGCAGTTACACGGGACTAGCGGCCTCCTACGAGCAGTACTTC.

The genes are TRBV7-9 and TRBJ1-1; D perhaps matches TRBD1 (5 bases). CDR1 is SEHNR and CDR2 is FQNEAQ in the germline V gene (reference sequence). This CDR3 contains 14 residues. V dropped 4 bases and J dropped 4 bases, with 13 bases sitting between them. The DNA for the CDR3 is TGTGCCAGCAGCTCGACGGTGGGGGGCACTGAAGCTTTCTTT. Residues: CASSSTVGGTEAFF. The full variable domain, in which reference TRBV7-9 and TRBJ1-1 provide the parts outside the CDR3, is DTGVSQNPRHKITKRGQNVTFRCDPISEHNRLYWYRQTLGQGPEFLTYFQNEAQLEKSRLLSDRFSAERPKGSFSTLEIQRTEQGDSAMYLCASSSTVGGTEAFFGQGTRLTVV.

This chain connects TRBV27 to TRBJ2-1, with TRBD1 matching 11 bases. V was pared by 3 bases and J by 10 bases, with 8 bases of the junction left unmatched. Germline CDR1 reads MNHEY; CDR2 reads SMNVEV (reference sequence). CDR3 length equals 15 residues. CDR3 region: CASSLPRTGGLEQFF. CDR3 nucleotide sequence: TGTGCCAGCAGTTTGCCAAGGACAGGGGGCTTGGAGCAGTTCTTC.

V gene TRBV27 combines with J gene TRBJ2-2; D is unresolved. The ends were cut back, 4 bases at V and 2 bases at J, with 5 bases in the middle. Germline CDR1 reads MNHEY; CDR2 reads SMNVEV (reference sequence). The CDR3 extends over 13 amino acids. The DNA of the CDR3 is TGTGCCAGCAGTTACTCCAACACCGGGGAGCTGTTTTTT. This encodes CASSYSNTGELFF.

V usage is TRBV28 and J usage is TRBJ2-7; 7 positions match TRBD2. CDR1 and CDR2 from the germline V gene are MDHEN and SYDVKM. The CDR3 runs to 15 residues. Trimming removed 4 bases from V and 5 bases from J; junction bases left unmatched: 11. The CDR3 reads CASSSHRGEVNEQYF. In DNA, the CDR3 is TGTGCCAGCAGTTCTCACCGGGGGGAGGTGAACGAGCAGTACTTC.

CDR3 amino acids: CASSLGQGAGGELFF. Written as DNA, the CDR3 is TGTGCCAGCAGCTTAGGGCAGGGGGCTGGCGGGGAGCTGTTTTTT. The chain has TRBV13 and TRBJ2-2; 8 positions match TRBD1. The CDR3 contains 15 residues. V was clipped by 0 bases and J by 7 bases; unmatched bases: 4. The germline V gene has CDR1 PRHDT and CDR2 FYEKMQ (reference sequence).

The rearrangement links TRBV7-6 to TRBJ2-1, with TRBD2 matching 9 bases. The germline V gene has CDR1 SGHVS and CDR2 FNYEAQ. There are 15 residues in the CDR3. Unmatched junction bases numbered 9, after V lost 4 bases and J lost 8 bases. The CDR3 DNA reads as TGTGCCAGCAGCTCCGCTAGCGGGAAGGGTGATGAGCAGTTCTTC. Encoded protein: CASSSASGKGDEQFF. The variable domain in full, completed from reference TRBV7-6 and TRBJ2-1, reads GAGVSQSPRYKVTKRGQDVALRCDPISGHVSLYWYRQALGQGPEFLTYFNYEAQQDKSGLPNDRFSAERPEGSISTLTIQRTEQRDSAMYRCASSSASGKGDEQFFGPGTRLTVL.